This TCR beta chain was profiled in a study of shared clonotypes between healthy human individuals. CDR3 length equals 16 residues. The J segment lost 3 bases and the V segment lost 3 bases, leaving 11 bases of the junction unmatched. CDR1 is SGHDT and CDR2 is YYEEEE in the germline V gene. Here immunoSEQ multiplex PCR was the method, and the copy in TCRdb shows in-frame clones only, minus some. Among around 550,000 clones, 90% to 96% were seen once, and the ten largest hold approximately 0.06%. This clone has only one observation. The V and J genes are TRBV5-6 and TRBJ2-7; TRBD1 matches 8 bases. This receptor was identified in a woman aged 25 to 39 in good health. Sequencing was done on a sample of naive CD4+ T cells sorted from blood. Stated subset: CD45RA+ positively selected. CDR3 bases: TGTGCCAGCAGCTCGCCACCGGGACAGGTTATCTACGAGCAGTACTTC. Translating it yields CASSSPPGQVIYEQYF.